The 6 T cell receptor beta chains below were found in one sample sequenced in a study of T cells of healthy individuals. TCRdb called the 5' RACE reads again in MiXCR, with one record for every CDR3 protein. Of some 85,000 distinct CDR3 sequences in the sample, approximately 5.4% were seen once. The origin of the receptors is a female donor in good health.

This clonotype occurred many times. The V call is TRBV6-2 or TRBV6-3, the J call TRBJ2-7, with 8 bases identical to TRBD2. V lost 8 bases to trimming and J lost 1 base; unmatched junction nucleotides: 7. The CDR3 extends over 14 amino acids. Germline-derived CDR1 and CDR2 are MNHEY and SVGEGT. The CDR3, as DNA: TGTGCCAGCGGAGTAGCGGGATTGTCCTACGAGCAGTACTTC. It is translated as CASGVAGLSYEQYF.

The V call is TRBV10-2, the J call TRBJ1-1, with a weak D call TRBD1 (6 bases). The CDR3 has 13 amino acids. Trimming took 10 bases from V and 3 from J, leaving 15 bases between them. The germline gives CDR1 WSHSY, CDR2 SAAADI. The CDR3 DNA reads as TGCGCCACCTCCAGGGGAGTTTACACTGAAGCTTTCTTT. Translated: CATSRGVYTEAFF.

This clonotype came up many times. The V gene is TRBV6-5, the J gene TRBJ2-7; D may be TRBD1 (5 bases). V was shortened by 5 bases and J by 4 bases, with 18 bases between the two germline ends. This CDR3 spans 15 amino acids. Germline V CDR1 and CDR2: MNHEY, SVGAGI. CDR3 protein: CASSPTGLGKYEQYF. CDR3 in DNA: TGTGCCAGCAGTCCAACAGGTCTAGGAAAATACGAGCAGTACTTC.

The V call is TRBV29-1, the J call TRBJ2-5; 12 bases agree with TRBD2. This CDR3 comprises 20 residues. Germline V gene data show CDR1 as SQVTM and CDR2 as ANQGSEA. Trimming removed 1 base from V and 5 bases from J; junction bases left unmatched: 20. The CDR3 loop is CSVEGDRGPSLAGGWETQYF. The DNA for the CDR3 is TGCAGCGTTGAAGGGGACAGGGGACCTTCTCTAGCGGGAGGGTGGGAGACCCAGTACTTC.

This clonotype was counted at least ten times. The chain carries TRBV5-1 and TRBJ1-4; tentative D call: TRBD1 (6 bases). The CDR3 is made up of 14 amino acids. Germline CDR1 and CDR2: SGHRS and YFSETQ. Deletions cut 1 base from V and 7 bases from J, with 11 bases between. The DNA of the CDR3 is TGCGCCAGCAGCTTGCGCGGGGGCCGTGAAAAACTGTTTTTT. Protein sequence: CASSLRGGREKLFF.

The chain combines TRBV27 with TRBJ1-4, with TRBD1 matching 11 bases. The CDR3 spans 16 residues. The junction had 11 bases not matched to a gene; V was cut back by 10 bases and J by 4 bases. Germline loops: CDR1 MNHEY, CDR2 SMNVEV (reference sequence). The CDR3 loop is CATARGQGAFNEKLFF. For the CDR3, the DNA is TGTGCCACCGCCCGAGGACAGGGGGCCTTTAATGAAAAACTGTTTTTT.